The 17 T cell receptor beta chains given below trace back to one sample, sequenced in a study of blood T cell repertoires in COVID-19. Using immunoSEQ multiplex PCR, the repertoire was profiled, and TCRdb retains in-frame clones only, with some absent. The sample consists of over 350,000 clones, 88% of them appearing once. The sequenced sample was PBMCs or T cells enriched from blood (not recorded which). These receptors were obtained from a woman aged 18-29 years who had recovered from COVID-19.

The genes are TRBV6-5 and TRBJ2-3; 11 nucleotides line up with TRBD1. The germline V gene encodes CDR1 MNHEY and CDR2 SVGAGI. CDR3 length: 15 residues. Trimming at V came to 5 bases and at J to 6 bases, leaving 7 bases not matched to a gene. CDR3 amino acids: CASSPRDRGSDTQYF. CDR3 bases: TGTGCCAGCAGTCCAAGGGACAGGGGGTCGGATACGCAGTATTTT.

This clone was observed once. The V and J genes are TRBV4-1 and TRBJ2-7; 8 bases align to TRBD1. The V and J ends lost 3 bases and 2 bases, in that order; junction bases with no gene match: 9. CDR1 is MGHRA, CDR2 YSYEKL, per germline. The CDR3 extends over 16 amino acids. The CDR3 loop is CASSHGEPGQAYEQYF. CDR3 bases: TGCGCCAGCAGCCATGGGGAACCGGGACAGGCCTACGAGCAGTACTTC.

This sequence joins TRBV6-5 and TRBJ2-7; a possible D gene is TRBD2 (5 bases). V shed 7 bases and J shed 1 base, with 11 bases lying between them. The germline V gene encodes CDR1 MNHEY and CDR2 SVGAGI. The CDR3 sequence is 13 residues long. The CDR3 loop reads CASKGPGSYEQYF. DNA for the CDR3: TGTGCCAGCAAGGGCCCGGGGTCCTACGAGCAGTACTTC.

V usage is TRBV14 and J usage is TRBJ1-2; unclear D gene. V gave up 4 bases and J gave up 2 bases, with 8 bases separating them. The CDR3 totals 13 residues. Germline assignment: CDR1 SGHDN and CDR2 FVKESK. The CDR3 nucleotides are TGTGCCAGCAGCCCCCTAGAAAACTATGGCTACACCTTC. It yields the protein CASSPLENYGYTF.

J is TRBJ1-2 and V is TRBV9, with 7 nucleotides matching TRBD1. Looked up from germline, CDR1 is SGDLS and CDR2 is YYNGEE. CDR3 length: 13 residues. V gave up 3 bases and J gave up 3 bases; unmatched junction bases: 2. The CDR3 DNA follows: TGTGCCAGCAGCGCCGGACAGGACTATGGCTACACCTTC. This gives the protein CASSAGQDYGYTF.

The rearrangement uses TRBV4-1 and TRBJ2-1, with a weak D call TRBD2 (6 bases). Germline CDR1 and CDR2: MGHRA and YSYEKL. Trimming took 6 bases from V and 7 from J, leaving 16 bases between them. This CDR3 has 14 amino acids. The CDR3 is CASSHLGGGNEQFF. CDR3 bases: TGCGCCAGCAGTCACCTCGGGGGTGGGAATGAGCAGTTCTTC.

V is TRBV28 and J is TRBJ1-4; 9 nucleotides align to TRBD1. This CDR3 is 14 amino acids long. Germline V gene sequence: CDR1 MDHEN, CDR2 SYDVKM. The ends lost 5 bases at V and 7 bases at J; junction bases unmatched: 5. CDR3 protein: CASSDRGLSEKLFF. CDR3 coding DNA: TGTGCCAGCAGTGACAGGGGGTTGAGTGAAAAACTGTTTTTT.

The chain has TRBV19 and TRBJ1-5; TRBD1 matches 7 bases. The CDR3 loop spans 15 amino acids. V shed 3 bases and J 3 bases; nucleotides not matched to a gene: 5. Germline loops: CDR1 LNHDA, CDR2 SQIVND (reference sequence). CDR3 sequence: CASSMRGQINQPQHF. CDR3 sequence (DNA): TGTGCCAGTAGTATGAGGGGGCAGATCAATCAGCCCCAGCATTTT.

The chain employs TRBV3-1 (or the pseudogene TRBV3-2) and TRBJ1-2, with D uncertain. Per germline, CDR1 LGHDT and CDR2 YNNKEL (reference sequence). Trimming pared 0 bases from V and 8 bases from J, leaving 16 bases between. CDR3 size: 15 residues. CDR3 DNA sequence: TGTGCCAGCAGCCAAGATCTAGAAGGTCTTTGGGGCTACACCTTC. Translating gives CASSQDLEGLWGYTF.

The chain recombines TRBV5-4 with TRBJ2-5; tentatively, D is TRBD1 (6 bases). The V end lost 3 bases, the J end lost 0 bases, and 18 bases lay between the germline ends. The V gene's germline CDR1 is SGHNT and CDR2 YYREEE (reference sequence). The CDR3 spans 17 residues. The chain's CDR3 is CASSSRQAGIDQETQYF. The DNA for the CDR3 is TGTGCCAGCAGCTCCCGACAGGCTGGGATAGACCAAGAGACCCAGTACTTC. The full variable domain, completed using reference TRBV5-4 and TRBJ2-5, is ETGVTQSPTHLIKTRGQQVTLRCSSQSGHNTVSWYQQALGQGPQFIFQYYREEENGRGNFPPRFSGLQFPNYSSELNVNALELDDSALYLCASSSRQAGIDQETQYFGPGTRLLVL.

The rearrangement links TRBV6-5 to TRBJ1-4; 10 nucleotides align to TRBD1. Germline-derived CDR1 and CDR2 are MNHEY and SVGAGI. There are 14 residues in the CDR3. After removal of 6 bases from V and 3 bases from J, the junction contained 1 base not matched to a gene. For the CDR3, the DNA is TGTGCCAGCAGGGACAGGGGGGCTAATGAAAAACTGTTTTTT. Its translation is CASRDRGANEKLFF.

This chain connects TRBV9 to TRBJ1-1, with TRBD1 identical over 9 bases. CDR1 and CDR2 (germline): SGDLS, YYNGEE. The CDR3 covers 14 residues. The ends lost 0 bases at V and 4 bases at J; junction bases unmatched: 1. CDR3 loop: CASSVGQGGTEAFF. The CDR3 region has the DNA TGTGCCAGCAGCGTAGGACAGGGGGGCACTGAAGCTTTCTTT.

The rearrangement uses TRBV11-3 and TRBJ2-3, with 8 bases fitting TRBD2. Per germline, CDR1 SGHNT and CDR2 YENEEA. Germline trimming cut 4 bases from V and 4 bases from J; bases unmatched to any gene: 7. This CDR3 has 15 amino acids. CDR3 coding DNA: TGTGCCAGCAGCTCCAATAGCGGGGAGGCAGATACGCAGTATTTT. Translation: CASSSNSGEADTQYF.

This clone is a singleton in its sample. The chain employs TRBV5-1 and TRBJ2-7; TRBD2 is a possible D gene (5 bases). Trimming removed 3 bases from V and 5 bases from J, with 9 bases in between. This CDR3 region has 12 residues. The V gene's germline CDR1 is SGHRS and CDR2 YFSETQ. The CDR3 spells CASSYNGDEQYF. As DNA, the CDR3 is TGCGCCAGCAGCTATAACGGGGACGAGCAGTACTTC.

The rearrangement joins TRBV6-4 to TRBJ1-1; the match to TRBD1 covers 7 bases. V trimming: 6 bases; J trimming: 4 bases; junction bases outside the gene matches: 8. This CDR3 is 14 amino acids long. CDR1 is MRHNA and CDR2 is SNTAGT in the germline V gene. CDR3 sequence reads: CASRADRVGTEAFF. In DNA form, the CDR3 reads TGTGCCAGCAGGGCTGACAGGGTCGGCACTGAAGCTTTCTTT.

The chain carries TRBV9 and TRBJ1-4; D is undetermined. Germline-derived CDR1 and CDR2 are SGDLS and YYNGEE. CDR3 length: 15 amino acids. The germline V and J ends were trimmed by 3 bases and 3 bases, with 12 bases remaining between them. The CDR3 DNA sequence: TGTGCCAGCAGCGCGGGGTGGAGGGCTAATGAAAAACTGTTTTTT. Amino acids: CASSAGWRANEKLFF.

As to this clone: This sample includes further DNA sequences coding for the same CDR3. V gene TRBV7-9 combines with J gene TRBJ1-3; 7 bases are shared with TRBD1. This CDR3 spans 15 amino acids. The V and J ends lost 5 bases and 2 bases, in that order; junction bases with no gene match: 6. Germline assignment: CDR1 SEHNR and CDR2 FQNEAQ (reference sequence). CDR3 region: CASSLGQGAGNTIYF. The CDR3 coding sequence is TGTGCCAGCAGCCTGGGCCAGGGGGCTGGAAACACCATATATTTT.